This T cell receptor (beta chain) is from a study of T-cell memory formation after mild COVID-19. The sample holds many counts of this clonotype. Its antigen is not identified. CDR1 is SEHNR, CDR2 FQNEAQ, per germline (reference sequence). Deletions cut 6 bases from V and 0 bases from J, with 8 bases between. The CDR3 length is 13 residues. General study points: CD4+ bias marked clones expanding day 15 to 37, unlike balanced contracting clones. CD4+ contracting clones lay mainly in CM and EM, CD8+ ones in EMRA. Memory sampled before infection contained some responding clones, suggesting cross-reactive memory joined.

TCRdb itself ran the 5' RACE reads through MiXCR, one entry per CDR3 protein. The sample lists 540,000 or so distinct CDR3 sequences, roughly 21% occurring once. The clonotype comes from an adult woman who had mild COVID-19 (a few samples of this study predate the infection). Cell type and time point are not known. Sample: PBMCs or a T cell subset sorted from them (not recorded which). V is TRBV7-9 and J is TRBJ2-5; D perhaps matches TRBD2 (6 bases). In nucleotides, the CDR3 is TGTGCCAGCAGGTGGGACTACCAAGAGACCCAGTACTTC. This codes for CASRWDYQETQYF.